This TCR beta chain was identified in a study of cytomegalovirus exposure and HLA in healthy donors. This clone occurred a few times. CDR1 is SGDLS, CDR2 YYNGEE, per germline. The junction had 5 bases not matched to a gene; V was cut back by 4 bases and J by 3 bases. This CDR3 is 14 amino acids long. Libraries were prepared by immunoSEQ multiplex PCR; TCRdb keeps only in-frame clonotypes and omits some of them. The repertoire holds some 250,000 clones, with roughly 89% as singletons. The TCR originated in a woman under 30 in good health and CMV-seronegative. Material for sequencing was PBMCs. The rearrangement uses TRBV9 and TRBJ2-7, with 9 bases lining up with TRBD1. The CDR3 protein is CASSPRTGDYEQYF. CDR3 sequence (DNA): TGTGCCAGCAGCCCTAGGACAGGGGACTACGAGCAGTACTTC.